The T cell receptor beta chain described here comes from a study of follicular helper T cells after annual influenza vaccination. Sample time point: 2015-2016 season, pre-vaccination. V shed 4 bases and J shed 5 bases, with 15 bases lying between them. The CDR3 totals 14 residues. Germline V gene sequence: CDR1 MNHNS, CDR2 SASEGT. This table comes from immunoSEQ multiplex PCR, and its TCRdb copy is limited to in-frame clones, with some not included. This sample has several thousand clones, with approximately 78% found just once. This clonotype was obtained from an adult who received the influenza vaccine. The sample was CXCR5- memory CD4+ T cells sorted from blood, taken on the day of influenza vaccination. The chain combines TRBV6-1 with TRBJ2-7; unclear D gene. CDR3 residues: CASSGTSDKHEQYF. The CDR3 DNA reads TGTGCCAGCAGTGGAACCAGTGACAAGCACGAGCAGTACTTC.